The rows below give T cell receptor beta chains drawn from one sample of a study of CD8+CD57+ T cells in acquired aplastic anemia. One entry per CDR3 protein, called by TCRdb with MiXCR from the reads. The sample shows hundreds of thousands of distinct CDR3 sequences, under 80% of them seen only once. The sequenced sample was sorted CD4+, CD8+, or CD8+CD57+ T cells (not recorded which) from PBMCs. The receptors were gathered from a human donor in good health, serving as a control. The CDR3 runs from the conserved cysteine through the conserved F or W. A D gene is named only where the DNA matches it firmly. Some rows have no size entry. The others give once, few or many, or a class for an expanded clone.

V	D	size	J	DNA	CDR3
TRBV7-2	TRBD2	-	TRBJ2-3	TGTGCCAGCAGCTTAGCAGTGGGGCGGGGGGCTACAGATACGCAGTATTTT	CASSLAVGRGATDTQYF
TRBV5-4	-	-	TRBJ1-6	TGTGCCACCAGCTGGAGCGGGACCTATAATTCACCCCTCCACTTT	CATSWSGTYNSPLHF
TRBV7-6	-	-	TRBJ2-2	TGTGCCAGCAGCACAGCCGGGGGCCAATTCGGGGAGCTGTTTTTT	CASSTAGGQFGELFF
TRBV2	-	-	TRBJ2-7	TGTGCCAGCAGTGGTAGTACAGCGAGGACCTACGACCAGTACTTT	CASSGSTARTYDQYF
TRBV10-3	-	-	TRBJ2-1	TGTGCCAGCAGGGGTAGGCCGGCTAGGGCCGAGGAGTTGTTC	CASRGRPARAEELF
TRBV19	TRBD1	-	TRBJ1-5	TGTGCCGGCACGGACAGGGAACAGCCCCAGCATTTT	CAGTDREQPQHF
TRBV7-2	-	-	TRBJ1-2	TGTGCCAGCAGCTTTGCAGGAGAGAACTATGGCTACACCACCTTC	CASSFAGENYGYTTF
TRBV6-1	-	many	TRBJ1-3	TGTGCCAGCAGTGCTACAGCCTCCTCTGGAAACACCATATATTTT	CASSATASSGNTIYF
TRBV5-1	-	-	TRBJ2-7	TGTGCCAGCAGCTTGGGGGGACACCGGCCGTACTTC	CASSLGGHRPYF
TRBV12-3/TRBV12-4	-	once	TRBJ2-7	TGTGCCAGCAGCTTAGGTCCGGTGGGGCCTTCCTACGAGCAGTACTTC	CASSLGPVGPSYEQYF
TRBV9	-	-	TRBJ2-5	TGTGCCAGCAGCTCGACCCGGTTCGAGACCGAATACTTC	CASSSTRFETEYF
TRBV20-1	TRBD2	-	TRBJ2-1	TGCAGTGCCACGGGTCTAGCGGGGGTCCATGAGCAGTTCTTC	CSATGLAGVHEQFF
TRBV7-2	TRBD2	many	TRBJ2-1	TGTGCCAGCAGCTCCGAGCGGGGGGCAGTTGAGCAGTTCTTC	CASSSERGAVEQFF
TRBV9	-	-	TRBJ2-6	TGTGCCAGCAGGGCGCAGGGACGCTATGTCGCCAACGTCCCGACTTTC	CASRAQGRYVANVPTF
TRBV7-3	-	-	TRBJ1-6	TGTGCCAGCAGACCTAAGCCTGGCCCCCTACCTTTC	CASRPKPGPLPF
TRBV9	-	-	TRBJ1-3	TGTGCCACCAGTGCTAGACTATCGGGAAGCACAGATAATTTT	CATSARLSGSTDNF